The 7 T cell receptor beta chains below all came from one sample that was sequenced in a study of blood T cell repertoires in COVID-19. Data came from immunoSEQ multiplex PCR; TCRdb stores just in-frame clones and leaves some out. The data show some 170,000 clones, with 82% seen just once and around 8% held by the top ten. The specimen sequenced was peripheral blood. These TCRs come from a woman in her sixties or seventies with acute or convalescent COVID-19.

The V gene is TRBV7-2, the J gene TRBJ1-4; possibly TRBD1 for D (5 bases). The germline V gene has CDR1 SGHTA and CDR2 FQGNSA. The CDR3 is 15 residues long. V lost 5 bases to trimming and J lost 0 bases, with 10 bases between them. The CDR3 DNA is TGTGCCAGCAGCCCGATGACAGCAACTAATGAAAAACTGTTTTTT. Its translation: CASSPMTATNEKLFF.

The gene calls are TRBV29-1 and TRBJ1-4, with D possibly matching TRBD1 (6 bases). The CDR3 spans 15 residues. The V gene lost 7 bases and the J gene lost 3 bases, with 18 bases spanning the gap. CDR1 and CDR2 (germline): SQVTM, ANQGSEA. The CDR3 sequence: CSAKRGGGANEKLFF. In DNA, the CDR3 is TGCAGCGCAAAACGGGGGGGCGGCGCTAATGAAAAACTGTTTTTT.

This sequence joins TRBV28 and TRBJ1-2, with a tentative D call TRBD1 (6 bases). The germline V gene encodes CDR1 MDHEN and CDR2 SYDVKM. The V and J ends lost 6 bases and 4 bases respectively, with 12 bases between them. This CDR3 is 13 amino acids long. The CDR3 region is CASSPAGVYGYTF. The CDR3 DNA sequence: TGTGCCAGCAGCCCCGCAGGGGTCTATGGCTACACCTTC.

The CDR3 nucleotides read TGTGCCAGCAGAGGGGAGGGACGGATAGATGGCTACACCTTC. Translation gives CASRGEGRIDGYTF. The genes are TRBV6-5 and TRBJ1-2; D possibly corresponds to TRBD1 (5 bases). CDR1 is MNHEY and CDR2 is SVGAGI in the germline V gene. The CDR3 totals 14 residues. Trimming left V 6 bases short and J 6 bases short, with 17 bases between.

The rearrangement uses TRBV18 and TRBJ1-4; 9 positions match TRBD1. The trim removed 0 bases at V and 7 bases at J, leaving 6 bases unmatched. Germline CDR1 reads KGHSH; CDR2 reads LQKENI. CDR3 length: 16 amino acids. The CDR3 sequence is CASSPPPGQGVEKLFF. The CDR3 DNA is TGTGCCAGCTCACCACCGCCGGGACAGGGTGTTGAAAAACTGTTTTTT.

The V call is TRBV4-3, the J call TRBJ2-2; no reliable D call. Germline V CDR1 and CDR2: LGHNA, YSLEER. The CDR3 is made up of 17 amino acids. Trimming removed 3 bases from V and 5 bases from J, with 19 bases in between. CDR3: CASSQAIVGVKTGELFF. CDR3 sequence (DNA): TGCGCCAGCAGCCAGGCTATAGTAGGAGTAAAAACCGGGGAGCTGTTTTTT.

This clone was seen only once. This chain uses TRBV29-1 with TRBJ2-3, with a tentative D call TRBD1 (6 bases). The germline gives CDR1 SQVTM, CDR2 ANQGSEA. The V and J ends lost 6 bases and 0 bases respectively, with 13 bases between them. This CDR3 contains 14 residues. The CDR3 DNA follows: TGCAGCGTGTGGGACACCGGAAGCACAGATACGCAGTATTTT. Translation gives CSVWDTGSTDTQYF.